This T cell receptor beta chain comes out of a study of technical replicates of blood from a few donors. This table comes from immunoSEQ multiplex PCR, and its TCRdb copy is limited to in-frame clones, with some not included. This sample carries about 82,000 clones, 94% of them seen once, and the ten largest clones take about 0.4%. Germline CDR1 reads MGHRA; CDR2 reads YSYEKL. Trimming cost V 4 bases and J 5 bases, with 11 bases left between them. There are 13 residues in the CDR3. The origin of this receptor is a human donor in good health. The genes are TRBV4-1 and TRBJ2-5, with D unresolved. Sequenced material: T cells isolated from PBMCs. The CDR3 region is CASSRSVVETQYF. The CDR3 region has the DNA TGCGCCAGCAGCCGGTCGGTAGTGGAGACCCAGTACTTC.